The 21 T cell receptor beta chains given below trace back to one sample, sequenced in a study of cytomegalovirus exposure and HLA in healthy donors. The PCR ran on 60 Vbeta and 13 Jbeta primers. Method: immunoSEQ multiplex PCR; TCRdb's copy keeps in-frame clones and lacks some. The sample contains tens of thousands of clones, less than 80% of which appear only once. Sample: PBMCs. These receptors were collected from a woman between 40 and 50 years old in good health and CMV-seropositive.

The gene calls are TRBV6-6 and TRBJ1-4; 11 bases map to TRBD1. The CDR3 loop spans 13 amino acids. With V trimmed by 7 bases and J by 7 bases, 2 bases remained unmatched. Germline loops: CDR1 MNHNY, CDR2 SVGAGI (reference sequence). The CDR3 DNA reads TGTGCCAGCATGGACAGGGGGCTTGAAAAACTGTTTTTT. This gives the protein CASMDRGLEKLFF.

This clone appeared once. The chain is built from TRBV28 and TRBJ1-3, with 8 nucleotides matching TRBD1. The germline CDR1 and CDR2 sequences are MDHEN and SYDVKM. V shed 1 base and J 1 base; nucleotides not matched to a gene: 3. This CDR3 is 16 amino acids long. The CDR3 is CASSLFGQGSGNTIYF. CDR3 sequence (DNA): TGTGCCAGCAGTTTATTCGGACAGGGATCTGGAAACACCATATATTTT.

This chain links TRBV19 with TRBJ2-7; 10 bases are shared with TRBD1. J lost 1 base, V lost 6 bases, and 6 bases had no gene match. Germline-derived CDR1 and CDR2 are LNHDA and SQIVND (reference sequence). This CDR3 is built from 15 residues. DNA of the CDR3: TGTGCCAGTAGACCTGGGACAGGGGCGTCCTACGAGCAGTACTTC. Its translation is CASRPGTGASYEQYF.

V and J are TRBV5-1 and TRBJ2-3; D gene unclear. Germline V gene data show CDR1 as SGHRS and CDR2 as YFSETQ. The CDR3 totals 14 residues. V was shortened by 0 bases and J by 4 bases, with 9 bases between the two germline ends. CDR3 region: CASSLVSGADTQYF. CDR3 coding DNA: TGCGCCAGCAGCTTGGTCTCGGGTGCAGATACGCAGTATTTT.

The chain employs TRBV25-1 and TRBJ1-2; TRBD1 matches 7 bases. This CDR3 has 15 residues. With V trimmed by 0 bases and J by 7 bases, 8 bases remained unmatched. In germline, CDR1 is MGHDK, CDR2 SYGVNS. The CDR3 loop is CASSEYKGADSGYTF. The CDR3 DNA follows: TGTGCCAGCAGTGAATATAAGGGGGCGGATAGTGGCTACACCTTC.

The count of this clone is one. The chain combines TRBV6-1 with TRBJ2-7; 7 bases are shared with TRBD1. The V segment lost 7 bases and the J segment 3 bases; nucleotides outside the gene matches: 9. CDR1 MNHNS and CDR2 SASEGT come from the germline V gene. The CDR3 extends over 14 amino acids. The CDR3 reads CASNPTGLGYEQYF. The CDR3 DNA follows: TGTGCCAGCAATCCGACAGGGCTTGGCTACGAGCAGTACTTC.

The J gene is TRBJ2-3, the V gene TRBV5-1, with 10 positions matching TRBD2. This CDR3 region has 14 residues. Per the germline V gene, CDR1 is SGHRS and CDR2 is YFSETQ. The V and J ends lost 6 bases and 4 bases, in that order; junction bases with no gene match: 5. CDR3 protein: CASTGTSAPDTQYF. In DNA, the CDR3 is TGCGCCAGCACCGGGACTAGCGCACCAGATACGCAGTATTTT.

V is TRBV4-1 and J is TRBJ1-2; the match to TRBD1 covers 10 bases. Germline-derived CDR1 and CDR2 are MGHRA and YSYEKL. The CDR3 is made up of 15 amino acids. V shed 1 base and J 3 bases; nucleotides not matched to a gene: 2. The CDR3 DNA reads TGCGCCAGCAGCCAAGGGGACAGGGGAGACTATGGCTACACCTTC. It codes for CASSQGDRGDYGYTF.

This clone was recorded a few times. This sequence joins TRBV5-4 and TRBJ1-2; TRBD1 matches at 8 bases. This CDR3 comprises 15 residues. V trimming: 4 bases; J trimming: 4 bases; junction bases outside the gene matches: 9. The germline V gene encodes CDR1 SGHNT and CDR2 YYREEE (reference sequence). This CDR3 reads CASSPGQGRSYGYTF. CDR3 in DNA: TGTGCCAGCAGCCCTGGACAGGGCCGCAGCTATGGCTACACCTTC.

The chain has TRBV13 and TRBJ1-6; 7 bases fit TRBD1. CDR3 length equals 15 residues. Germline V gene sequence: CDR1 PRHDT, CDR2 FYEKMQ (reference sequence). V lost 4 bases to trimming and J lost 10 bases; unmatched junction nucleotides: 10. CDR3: CASSSKDRPLSPLHF. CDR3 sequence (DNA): TGTGCCAGCAGCTCTAAGGACAGGCCTTTATCACCCCTCCACTTT.

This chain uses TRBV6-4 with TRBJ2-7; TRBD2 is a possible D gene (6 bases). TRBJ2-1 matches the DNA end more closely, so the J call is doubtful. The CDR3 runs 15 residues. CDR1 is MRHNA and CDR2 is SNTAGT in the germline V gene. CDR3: CASSDSAGSYNEQFF. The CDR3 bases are TGTGCCAGCAGTGACTCAGCGGGCTCCTACAATGAGCAGTTCTTC.

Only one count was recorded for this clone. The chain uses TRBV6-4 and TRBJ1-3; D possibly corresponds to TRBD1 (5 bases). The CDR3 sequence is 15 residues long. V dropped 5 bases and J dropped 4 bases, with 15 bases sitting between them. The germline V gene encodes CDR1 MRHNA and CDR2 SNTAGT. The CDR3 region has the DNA TGTGCCAGCAGTCTGACAGCTCCCCTCGGAAACACCATATATTTT. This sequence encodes CASSLTAPLGNTIYF.

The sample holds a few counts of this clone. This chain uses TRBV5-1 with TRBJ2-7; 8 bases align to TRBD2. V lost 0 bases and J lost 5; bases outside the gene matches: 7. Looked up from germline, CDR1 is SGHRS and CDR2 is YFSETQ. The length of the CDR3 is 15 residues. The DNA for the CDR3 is TGCGCCAGCAGCTTGGCCCCGGGACTAGACAACGAGCAGTACTTC. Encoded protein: CASSLAPGLDNEQYF.

The CDR3, as DNA: TGTGCCAGCAAGACAGACTCCTACAATGAGCAGTTCTTC. It specifies CASKTDSYNEQFF. The rearrangement links TRBV6-1 to TRBJ2-1, with a weak D call TRBD1 (5 bases). Germline CDR1 reads MNHNS; CDR2 reads SASEGT. Trimming cost V 7 bases and J 0 bases, with 7 bases left between them. The CDR3 extends over 13 amino acids.

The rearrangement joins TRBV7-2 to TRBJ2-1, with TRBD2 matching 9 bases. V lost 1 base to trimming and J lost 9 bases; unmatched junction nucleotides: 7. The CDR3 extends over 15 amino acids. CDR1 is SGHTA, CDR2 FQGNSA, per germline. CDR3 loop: CASSLEGGGAFEQFF. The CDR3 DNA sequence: TGTGCCAGCAGCTTAGAAGGCGGGGGGGCTTTTGAGCAGTTCTTC.

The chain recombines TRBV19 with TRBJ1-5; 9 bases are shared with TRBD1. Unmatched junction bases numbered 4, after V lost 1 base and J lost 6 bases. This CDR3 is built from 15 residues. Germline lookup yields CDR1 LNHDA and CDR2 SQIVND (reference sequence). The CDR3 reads CASSIGQGVGQPQHF. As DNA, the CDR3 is TGTGCCAGTAGTATAGGACAGGGGGTGGGTCAGCCCCAGCATTTT.

The CDR3 sequence is CASSSSRGNGYTF. Written as DNA, the CDR3 is TGTGCCAGCAGTTCGTCCCGGGGAAATGGCTACACCTTC. This chain joins TRBV27 and TRBJ1-2, with no clear D. CDR3 size: 13 residues. The germline V and J ends were trimmed by 4 bases and 6 bases, with 12 bases remaining between them. Germline lookup yields CDR1 MNHEY and CDR2 SMNVEV (reference sequence).

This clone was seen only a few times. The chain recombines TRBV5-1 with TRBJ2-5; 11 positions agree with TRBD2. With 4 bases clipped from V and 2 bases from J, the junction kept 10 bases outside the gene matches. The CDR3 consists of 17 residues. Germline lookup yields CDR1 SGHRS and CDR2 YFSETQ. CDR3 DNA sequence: TGCGCCAGCAGCCTCCCTCGGCTAGCGGGGGGTCAAGAGACCCAGTACTTC. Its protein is CASSLPRLAGGQETQYF. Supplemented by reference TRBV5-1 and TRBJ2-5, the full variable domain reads KAGVTQTPRYLIKTRGQQVTLSCSPISGHRSVSWYQQTPGQGLQFLFEYFSETQRNKGNFPGRFSGRQFSNSRSEMNVSTLELGDSALYLCASSLPRLAGGQETQYFGPGTRLLVL.

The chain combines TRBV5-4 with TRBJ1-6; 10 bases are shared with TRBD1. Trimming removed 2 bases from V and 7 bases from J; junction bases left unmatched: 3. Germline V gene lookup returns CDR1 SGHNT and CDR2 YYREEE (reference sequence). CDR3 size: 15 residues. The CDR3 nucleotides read TGTGCCAGCAGCTTCCGGACAGGGGGGAATTCACCCCTCCACTTT. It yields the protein CASSFRTGGNSPLHF.

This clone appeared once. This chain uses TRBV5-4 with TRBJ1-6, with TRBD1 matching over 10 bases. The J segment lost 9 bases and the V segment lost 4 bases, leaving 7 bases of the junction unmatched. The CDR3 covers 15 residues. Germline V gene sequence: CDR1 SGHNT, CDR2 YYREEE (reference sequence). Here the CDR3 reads CASSPGQGRGSPLHF. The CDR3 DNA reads TGTGCCAGCAGCCCGGGACAGGGGCGAGGTTCACCCCTCCACTTT.

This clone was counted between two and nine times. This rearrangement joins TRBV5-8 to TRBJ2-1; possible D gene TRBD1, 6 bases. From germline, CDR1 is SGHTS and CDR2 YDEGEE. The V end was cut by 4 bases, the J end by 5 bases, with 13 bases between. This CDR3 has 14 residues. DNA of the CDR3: TGTGCCAGCAGCACTGGTACAGGGCACAATGAGCAGTTCTTC. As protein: CASSTGTGHNEQFF.